This is a list of T cell receptor beta chains from one sample in a study of blood T cell repertoires in COVID-19. Libraries were prepared by immunoSEQ multiplex PCR; TCRdb keeps only in-frame clonotypes and omits some of them. Of some 82,000 clones listed, roughly nine tenths are singletons. Material: peripheral blood. These receptors all stem from a woman between 50 and 59 years old in a cohort sampled during active COVID-19. Both conserved end residues are part of each CDR3. A D gene is named only where the DNA matches it firmly.

j_call v_call d_call cdr3_aa cdr3_nt
TRBJ1-1 TRBV19 NA CASSIWAGYGEAFF TGTGCCAGTAGTATATGGGCAGGGTATGGTGAAGCTTTCTTT
TRBJ2-1 TRBV3-1/TRBV3-2 TRBD2 CASRPTSGGNNEQFF TGTGCCAGCAGGCCTACTAGCGGGGGGAACAATGAGCAGTTCTTC
TRBJ1-1 TRBV7-9 NA CASSVRTQNTEAFF TGTGCCAGCAGCGTAAGGACACAAAACACTGAAGCTTTCTTT
TRBJ1-2 TRBV24-1 NA CATSDPQARYGYTF TGTGCCACCAGTGATCCACAGGCTCGCTATGGCTACACCTTC
TRBJ2-5 TRBV18 NA CASSPPSLETQYF TGTGCCAGCTCACCACCCAGTTTAGAGACCCAGTACTTC
TRBJ2-7 TRBV6-5 TRBD1 CASRYGDSPTYEQYF TGTGCCAGCAGATATGGGGACAGCCCCACCTACGAGCAGTACTTC
TRBJ1-2 TRBV18 TRBD1 CASSPPGQTSYGYTF TGTGCCAGCTCACCACCGGGACAGACTAGCTATGGCTACACCTTC
TRBJ1-2 TRBV6-6 TRBD1 CASSLSDRLNNYGYTF TGTGCCAGCAGTTTGTCGGACAGGCTAAACAACTATGGCTACACCTTC
TRBJ2-5 TRBV9 NA CASSVGGAGAQETQYF TGTGCCAGCAGCGTAGGGGGGGCGGGAGCCCAAGAGACCCAGTACTTC
TRBJ2-1 TRBV6-4 TRBD1 CASSGGTGRTDEQFF TGTGCCAGCAGTGGGGGGACAGGTCGTACCGATGAGCAGTTCTTC
TRBJ2-5 TRBV7-2 TRBD2 CASSLGTSGGGETQYF TGTGCCAGCAGCTTAGGGACTAGCGGGGGAGGGGAGACCCAGTACTTC
TRBJ2-7 TRBV28 TRBD1 CASSPDRAPGFYEQYF TGTGCCAGCAGTCCCGACAGGGCCCCGGGATTCTACGAGCAGTACTTC
TRBJ2-2 TRBV5-1 NA CASSLVLRTALNTGELFF TGCGCCAGCAGCTTGGTCCTTCGGACAGCTCTTAATACCGGGGAGCTGTTTTTT
TRBJ2-7 TRBV9 NA CASSVSATNEQYF TGTGCCAGCAGCGTATCAGCCACTAACGAGCAGTACTTC